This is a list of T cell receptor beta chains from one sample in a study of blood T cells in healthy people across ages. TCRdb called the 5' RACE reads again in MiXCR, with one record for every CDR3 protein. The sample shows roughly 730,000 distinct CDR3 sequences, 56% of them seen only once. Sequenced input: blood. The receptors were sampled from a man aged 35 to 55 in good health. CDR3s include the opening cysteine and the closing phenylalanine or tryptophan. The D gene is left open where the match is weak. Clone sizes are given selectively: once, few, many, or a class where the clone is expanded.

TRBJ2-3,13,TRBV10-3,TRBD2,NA,TGTGCCGGCGGACTAGCGGGCACAGATACGCAGTATTTT,CAGGLAGTDTQYF
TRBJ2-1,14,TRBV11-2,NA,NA,TGTGCCAGCAGCTCAAGCCCTACCTCTCGGGGTCAGTTCTTC,CASSSSPTSRGQFF
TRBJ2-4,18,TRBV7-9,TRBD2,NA,TGTGCCAGCAGCTTAGTGGGGAAAGCGGGAGAAGCCAAAAACATTCAGTACTTC,CASSLVGKAGEAKNIQYF
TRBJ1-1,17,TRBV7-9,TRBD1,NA,TGTGCCAGCAGCACCGGGACAGGGGGCGAAGGGGACACTGAAGCTTTCTTT,CASSTGTGGEGDTEAFF
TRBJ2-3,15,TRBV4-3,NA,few,TGCGCCAGCAGCCAAGAGTTTAGGAGGGGAGATACGCAGTATTTT,CASSQEFRRGDTQYF
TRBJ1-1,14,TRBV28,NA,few,TGTGCCAGCGTCTGGGATTCGAGGGGGGTCGGGGCTTTCTTT,CASVWDSRGVGAFF
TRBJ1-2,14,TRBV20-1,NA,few,NA,CSARVGGGARRHTF
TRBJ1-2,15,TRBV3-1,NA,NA,TGTGCCAGCAGCCAAGAGGGGACGTCCCTCTATGGCTACACCTTC,CASSQEGTSLYGYTF
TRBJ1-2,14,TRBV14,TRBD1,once,TGTGCCAGCAGCCCAGGGGGCTTGGTTTATGGCTACACCTTC,CASSPGGLVYGYTF
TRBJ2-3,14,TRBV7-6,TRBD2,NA,TGTGCCAGCATACAACTAGCGGGAGAGGGTACGCAGTATTTT,CASIQLAGEGTQYF
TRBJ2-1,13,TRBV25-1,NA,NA,TGTGCCAGCAGTGACGGTGCGCTTGATGAGCAGTTCTTC,CASSDGALDEQFF
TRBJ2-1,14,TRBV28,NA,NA,TGTGCCAGCAGGGAGTGGGATCTTGTCAATGAGCAGTTCTTC,CASREWDLVNEQFF
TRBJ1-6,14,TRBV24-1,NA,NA,TGTGCCTCCTGCGACTCGACAGTTAATTCACCCCTCCACTTT,CASCDSTVNSPLHF
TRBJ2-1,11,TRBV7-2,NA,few,TGTGCCAGCGTACGTTACAATGAGCAGTTCTTC,CASVRYNEQFF
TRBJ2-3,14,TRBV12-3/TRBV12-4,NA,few,TGTGCCAGCAGTTGGGGGAGAGACACAGATACGCAGTATTTT,CASSWGRDTDTQYF
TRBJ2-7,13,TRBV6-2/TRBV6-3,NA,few,TGTGCCAGCAGTTACTCAGGGATCGACGAGCAGTACTTC,CASSYSGIDEQYF
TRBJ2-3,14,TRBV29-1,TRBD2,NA,TGCAGCGTTGCCGGCGGGAGTGGTGCAGATACGCAGTATTTT,CSVAGGSGADTQYF
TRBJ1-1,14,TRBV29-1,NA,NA,TGCAGCGCCCAATGGGGAAAGGGTCACACTGAAGCTTTCTTT,CSAQWGKGHTEAFF
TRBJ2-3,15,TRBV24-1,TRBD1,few,TGTGCCACCAGTCGAGGGGGCGGAGACACAGATACGCAGTATTTT,CATSRGGGDTDTQYF
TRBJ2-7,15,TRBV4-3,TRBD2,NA,TGCGCCAGCAGCCATGGACTAGCGGAAACCTACGAGCAGTACTTC,CASSHGLAETYEQYF
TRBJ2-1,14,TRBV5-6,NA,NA,TGTGCCAGCAGCTTGCTCCCAGCCTACAATGAGCAGTTCTTC,CASSLLPAYNEQFF
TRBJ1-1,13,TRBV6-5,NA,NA,TGTGCCAGCAGTTCCTTTGGAGGGACTGAAGCTTTCTTT,CASSSFGGTEAFF
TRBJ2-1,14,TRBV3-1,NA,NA,TGTGCCAGCAGCCCCCAGAGCGGGCCCAATGAGCAGTTCTTC,CASSPQSGPNEQFF
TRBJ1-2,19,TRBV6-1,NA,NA,TGTGCCAGCAGTGAAGCGTCCGTGGGACACCTTTTGGCTAACTATGGCTACACCTTC,CASSEASVGHLLANYGYTF
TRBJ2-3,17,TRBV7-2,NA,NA,TGTGCCAGCAGCTTAGGATGGTCCGGGGGCCCAGGGGGTACGCAGTATTTT,CASSLGWSGGPGGTQYF
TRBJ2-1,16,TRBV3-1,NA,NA,TGTGCCAGCAGCCCACAGCCTACTGCCCTCCTCAATGAGCAGTTCTTC,CASSPQPTALLNEQFF
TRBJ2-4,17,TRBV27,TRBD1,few,TGTGCCAGCAGTGCCGGGACAGGACGCTTAGCCAAAAACATTCAGTACTTC,CASSAGTGRLAKNIQYF
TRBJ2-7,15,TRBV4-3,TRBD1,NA,TGCGCTAGCAGCCAAGAGGGGACAGGGGGCAACGAGCAGTACTTC,CASSQEGTGGNEQYF
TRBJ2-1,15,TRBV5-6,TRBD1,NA,TGTGCCAGCAGGCTTGTGGACAGGGGGCAAGATGAGCAGTTCTTC,CASRLVDRGQDEQFF
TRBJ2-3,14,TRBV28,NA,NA,TGTGCCAGCAGTATTAGCGGATTCACAGATACGCAGTATTTT,CASSISGFTDTQYF
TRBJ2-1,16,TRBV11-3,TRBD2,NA,TGTGCCAGCAGCTTAAGCGGGGGGGCCCCCACCAATGAGCAGTTCTTC,CASSLSGGAPTNEQFF
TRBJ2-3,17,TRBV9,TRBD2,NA,TGTGCCAGCAGCTCCGGACTAGCGGGGGCTCACACAGATACGCAGTATTTT,CASSSGLAGAHTDTQYF
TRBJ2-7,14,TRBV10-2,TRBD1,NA,TGCGCCAGCAGTGAGTCGGGACAGGGGGACGAGCAGTACTTC,CASSESGQGDEQYF
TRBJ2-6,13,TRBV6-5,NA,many,TGTGCCAGCAGGGGGTCTGGGGCCAACGTCCTGACTTTC,CASRGSGANVLTF
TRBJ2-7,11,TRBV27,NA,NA,TGTGCCAGCAGTATGTTCGGCGAGCAGTACTTC,CASSMFGEQYF
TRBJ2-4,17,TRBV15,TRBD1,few,TGTGCCACCAGCGAAGGGGGGACAGGGAGTGGGAAAAACATTCAGTACTTC,CATSEGGTGSGKNIQYF
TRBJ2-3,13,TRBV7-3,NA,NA,TGTGCCAGCAGCCCTAGGGGTCAGGATACGCAGTATTTT,CASSPRGQDTQYF